These 30 T cell receptor beta chains originate from one sample sequenced in a study of shared clonotypes between healthy human individuals (dated by TCRdb to between 2020 and 2021). CD8 naive samples were CD45RO-negative cells positively selected for CCR7, giving a CD45RA+CCR7+ population that excluded TemRA cells. The library came from the immunoSEQ multiplex PCR assay. Here the immuneACCESS table is served through TCRdb, limited to in-frame sequences with V and J called. Missing clones are a known gap in these copies; in checked studies unresolved V genes cover under half, and the rest lacks a known reason. The sample data list about 680,000 clones, and 92% of these were observed just once. Jointly, the top ten make up 20% to 25% of the sample. Sequencing input: naive CD8+ T cells sorted from blood. Sample cell subset or site, as interpreted from the label and publication: CD45RA+CCR7+. Every receptor here comes from a man aged 25 to 40 in good health.

As regards this clone: Other DNA sequences in this specimen translate into the identical CDR3. This chain connects TRBV11-2 to TRBJ2-7, with D unresolved. The CDR3 loop spans 12 amino acids. Germline loops: CDR1 SGHAT, CDR2 FQNNGV. Between the trimmed V and J ends, which lost 0 bases and 3 bases, there was a span of 3 bases. The CDR3 nucleotides are TGTGCCAGCAGCTTAGATAGCTACGAGCAGTACTTC. Residues: CASSLDSYEQYF.

The chain employs TRBV11-2 and TRBJ2-1; 9 bases are a match to TRBD2. This CDR3 has 18 amino acids. V shed 0 bases and J 4 bases; nucleotides not matched to a gene: 10. Germline V gene data show CDR1 as SGHAT and CDR2 as FQNNGV. The CDR3, as DNA: TGTGCCAGCAGCTTAGATCATAGGCTAGCGGGACGTTACAATGAGCAGTTCTTC. Amino acid sequence: CASSLDHRLAGRYNEQFF.

CDR3 bases: TGTGCCAGCAGCGTAGCACCCCACCAGGGATTCTCTGGAAACACCATATATTTT. It yields the protein CASSVAPHQGFSGNTIYF. The chain links TRBV9 to TRBJ1-3; D is possibly TRBD1 (5 bases). Trimming removed 0 bases from V and 0 bases from J, with 16 bases in between. Looked up from germline, CDR1 is SGDLS and CDR2 is YYNGEE. The CDR3 loop spans 18 amino acids.

The J gene is TRBJ2-7, the V gene TRBV2; perhaps D is TRBD1 or TRBD2 (5 bases each). V dropped 5 bases and J dropped 0 bases, with 8 bases sitting between them. Germline V CDR1 and CDR2: SNHLY, FYNNEI. The CDR3 is 13 residues long. The CDR3 nucleotides are TGTGCCAGCAGTCCCGGGACCTCCTACGAGCAGTACTTC. Translated, it gives CASSPGTSYEQYF.

CDR3 region: CSVVVRLVRGQETQYF. For the CDR3, the DNA is TGCAGCGTTGTGGTGCGACTAGTGAGAGGGCAAGAGACCCAGTACTTC. This rearrangement joins TRBV29-1 to TRBJ2-5; TRBD2 is a possible D gene (6 bases). With 4 bases removed from V and 2 bases from J, the gap between germline ends came to 20 bases. The CDR3 is 16 amino acids. The germline gives CDR1 SQVTM, CDR2 ANQGSEA.

The V and J genes are TRBV7-9 and TRBJ2-7; possibly TRBD2 for D (6 bases). Germline V gives CDR1 SEHNR, CDR2 FQNEAQ (reference sequence). V lost 4 bases to trimming and J lost 7 bases, with 14 bases between them. The CDR3 loop spans 13 amino acids. CDR3 residues: CASSSRRGEEQYF. The CDR3 DNA sequence: TGTGCCAGCAGCTCTCGGAGGGGCGAAGAGCAGTACTTC.

With regard to this clone: Within the sample, other DNA sequences also encode this same CDR3. The V gene is TRBV7-9, the J gene TRBJ2-3; no clear D gene. Trimming shortened V by 5 bases and J by 5 bases, and 8 bases separated the two germline ends. The CDR3 spans 12 residues. Germline V gene lookup returns CDR1 SEHNR and CDR2 FQNEAQ (reference sequence). CDR3 amino acids: CASSPLGDTQYF. CDR3 nucleotides: TGTGCCAGCAGCCCATTAGGAGATACGCAGTATTTT.

This clone has only one observation. The rearrangement uses TRBV19 and TRBJ1-2, with D tentatively TRBD1 (5 bases). There are 17 residues in the CDR3. V lost 6 bases and J lost 3, with 23 bases in between. Germline V CDR1 and CDR2: LNHDA, SQIVND (reference sequence). The CDR3 sequence: CASSPIGQGLNYYGYTF. CDR3 nucleotide sequence: TGTGCCAGTAGCCCGATAGGGCAGGGCCTGAACTACTATGGCTACACCTTC.

This chain uses TRBV6-6 with TRBJ2-4; 8 bases align to TRBD2. J lost 5 bases, V lost 2 bases, and 2 bases had no gene match. The germline V gene has CDR1 MNHNY and CDR2 SVGAGI (reference sequence). This CDR3 contains 14 residues. CDR3 sequence (DNA): TGTGCCAGCAGTTACAGCGGGAGAGAAAACATTCAGTACTTC. This encodes CASSYSGRENIQYF.

This chain links TRBV19 with TRBJ2-1, with 8 bases aligning to TRBD2. The CDR3 has 15 residues. The V gene end was trimmed by 3 bases and the J gene end by 7 bases; junction bases not matched to a gene: 8. CDR1 is LNHDA and CDR2 is SQIVND in the germline V gene (reference sequence). The CDR3 spells CASSIPGLARNEQFF. CDR3 DNA: TGTGCCAGTAGTATCCCCGGACTAGCCCGAAATGAGCAGTTCTTC.

The rearrangement joins TRBV6-4 to TRBJ2-2, with D tentatively TRBD1 (6 bases). This CDR3 has 14 residues. The V gene lost 8 bases and the J gene lost 3 bases, with 13 bases spanning the gap. Germline values: CDR1 MRHNA, CDR2 SNTAGT. CDR3 DNA sequence: TGTGCCAGCGGTGCAGGGGCCTACACCGGGGAGCTGTTTTTT. Residues: CASGAGAYTGELFF.

V is TRBV7-9 and J is TRBJ2-7; D is ambiguous. Per the germline V gene, CDR1 is SEHNR and CDR2 is FQNEAQ (reference sequence). Trimming removed 0 bases at V and 9 bases at J, with 21 bases between. The CDR3 is 16 residues long. The CDR3 here is CASSLADNGEFVGQYF. The CDR3 DNA is TGTGCCAGCAGCTTAGCGGATAATGGAGAGTTTGTCGGGCAGTACTTC.

This clone was counted once. The chain is built from TRBV10-3 and TRBJ2-7, with D possibly matching TRBD2 (6 bases). CDR1 is ENHRY, CDR2 SYGVKD, per germline. Trimming shortened V by 4 bases and J by 5 bases, and 12 bases separated the two germline ends. This CDR3 has 13 residues. CDR3 nucleotides: TGTGCCATCAGTGTGGGCGGGAACAACGAGCAGTACTTC. This encodes CAISVGGNNEQYF.

Turning to this clone: This CDR3 is also generated by other DNA sequences in the sample. The chain employs TRBV7-9 and TRBJ2-1; D is undetermined. Trimming left V 8 bases short and J 4 bases short, with 6 bases between. Germline V gene lookup returns CDR1 SEHNR and CDR2 FQNEAQ (reference sequence). CDR3 length: 11 amino acids. CDR3 residues: CASRGYNEQFF. For the CDR3, the DNA is TGTGCCAGCCGCGGTTACAATGAGCAGTTCTTC.

The chain couples TRBV11-2 to TRBJ2-1; D gene ambiguous. The CDR3 spans 15 residues. V was cut by 5 bases and J by 5 bases, with 16 bases left in between. Germline V gene sequence: CDR1 SGHAT, CDR2 FQNNGV. Here the CDR3 reads CASSRLGSEDNEQFF. The CDR3 DNA is TGTGCCAGCAGCAGACTCGGGTCGGAAGACAATGAGCAGTTCTTC.

The V gene is TRBV9, the J gene TRBJ2-1; 12 nucleotides match TRBD2. With 4 bases clipped from V and 4 bases from J, the junction kept 6 bases outside the gene matches. The germline CDR1 and CDR2 sequences are SGDLS and YYNGEE. This CDR3 contains 16 residues. The CDR3 nucleotides read TGTGCCAGCAGCTTCGGGACTAGCGGGCAATACAATGAGCAGTTCTTC. It codes for CASSFGTSGQYNEQFF.

The DNA for the CDR3 is TGTGCCAGCAGCTTCGGGAGTAACCGGTACCAAGAGACCCAGTACTTC. It is translated as CASSFGSNRYQETQYF. V and J are TRBV7-8 and TRBJ2-5, with TRBD2 as a possible D gene (6 bases). This CDR3 is built from 16 residues. Germline V gene data show CDR1 as SGHVS and CDR2 as FQNEAQ. V was clipped by 3 bases and J by 0 bases, with 14 bases between them. The full variable domain, rest sourced from reference TRBV7-8 and TRBJ2-5, is GAGVSQSPRYKVAKRGQDVALRCDPISGHVSLFWYQQALGQGPEFLTYFQNEAQLDKSGLPSDRFFAERPEGSVSTLKIQRTQQEDSAVYLCASSFGSNRYQETQYFGPGTRLLVL.

This CDR3 is CASSVMNTEAFF. DNA for the CDR3: TGTGCCAGCAGCGTCATGAACACTGAAGCTTTCTTT. The chain uses TRBV9 and TRBJ1-1; unclear D gene. V lost 2 bases to trimming and J lost 0 bases, with 2 bases between them. CDR1 and CDR2 (germline): SGDLS, YYNGEE. This CDR3 is 12 amino acids long. The full variable domain, completed using reference TRBV9 and TRBJ1-1, is DSGVTQTPKHLITATGQRVTLRCSPRSGDLSVYWYQQSLDQGLQFLIQYYNGEERAKGNILERFSAQQFPDLHSELNLSSLELGDSALYFCASSVMNTEAFFGQGTRLTVV.

The rearrangement uses TRBV7-9 and TRBJ2-1, with D hard to call. Trimming shortened V by 4 bases and J by 0 bases, and 10 bases separated the two germline ends. From germline, CDR1 is SEHNR and CDR2 FQNEAQ (reference sequence). The CDR3 is 15 residues long. For the CDR3, the DNA is TGTGCCAGCAGCTGGGTGGAAAGCTCCTACAATGAGCAGTTCTTC. Translating it yields CASSWVESSYNEQFF.

V usage is TRBV5-5 and J usage is TRBJ1-2; 9 positions agree with TRBD1. Looked up from germline, CDR1 is SGHKS and CDR2 is YYEKEE (reference sequence). The CDR3 is 15 amino acids. V lost 2 bases and J lost 7; bases outside the gene matches: 9. As DNA, the CDR3 is TGTGCCAGCAGCTTCTACCCGGGACAGGGTCCTGGCTACACCTTC. It yields the protein CASSFYPGQGPGYTF.

This chain connects TRBV5-1 to TRBJ2-1, with D perhaps TRBD2 (7 bases). Germline CDR1 and CDR2: SGHRS and YFSETQ. This CDR3 region has 16 residues. Trimming removed 2 bases at V and 2 bases at J, with 14 bases between. CDR3 bases: TGCGCCAGCAGCTTTAGGGGGGGAGAACCCTACAATGAGCAGTTCTTC. This gives the protein CASSFRGGEPYNEQFF.

The chain combines TRBV5-8 with TRBJ2-5, with TRBD1 as a possible D gene (5 bases). The germline V and J ends were trimmed by 5 bases and 3 bases, with 17 bases remaining between them. This CDR3 comprises 15 residues. Germline values: CDR1 SGHTS, CDR2 YDEGEE. As DNA, the CDR3 is TGTGCCAGCAGTCCAAGGGGTATACTCGAAGAGACCCAGTACTTC. Translation gives CASSPRGILEETQYF.

This chain connects TRBV2 to TRBJ2-7; no reliable D call. The germline CDR1 and CDR2 sequences are SNHLY and FYNNEI. This CDR3 region has 12 residues. Trimming cost V 8 bases and J 12 bases, with 20 bases left between them. CDR3 region: CASPSPPTGWYF. For the CDR3, the DNA is TGTGCCAGCCCTTCCCCCCCGACCGGGTGGTACTTC. The whole variable domain, remainder taken from reference TRBV2 and TRBJ2-7, is EPEVTQTPSHQVTQMGQEVILRCVPISNHLYFYWYRQILGQKVEFLVSFYNNEISEKSEIFDDQFSVERPDGSNFTLKIRSTKLEDSAMYFCASPSPPTGWYFGPGTRLTVT.

This chain connects TRBV5-6 to TRBJ2-1, with D possibly being TRBD2 (5 bases). The CDR3 covers 17 residues. Germline V CDR1 and CDR2: SGHDT, YYEEEE. Trimming cost V 3 bases and J 7 bases, with 23 bases left between them. This CDR3 is CASSWAGGAVIQNEQFF. CDR3 coding DNA: TGTGCCAGCAGCTGGGCCGGCGGAGCGGTCATACAAAATGAGCAGTTCTTC.

The chain links TRBV11-3 to TRBJ2-2; D assignment may be TRBD1 or TRBD2 (5 bases each). With 0 bases removed from V and 3 bases from J, the gap between germline ends came to 14 bases. Germline V lookup: CDR1 SGHNT, CDR2 YENEEA. The CDR3 covers 17 residues. CDR3 loop: CASSLDPRGFDTGELFF. The CDR3 coding sequence is TGTGCCAGCAGCTTAGATCCGAGGGGTTTTGACACCGGGGAGCTGTTTTTT. The entire variable domain, with the rest obtained from reference TRBV11-3 and TRBJ2-2, is as follows: EAGVVQSPRYKIIEKKQPVAFWCNPISGHNTLYWYLQNLGQGPELLIRYENEEAVDDSQLPKDRFSAERLKGVDSTLKIQPAELGDSAVYLCASSLDPRGFDTGELFFGEGSRLTVL.

There are a few counts of this clone. This chain uses TRBV9 with TRBJ2-7, with 8 bases fitting TRBD1. V lost 0 bases, J lost 6 bases, and 2 bases stayed unmatched. CDR1 and CDR2 from the germline V gene are SGDLS and YYNGEE. This CDR3 has 13 residues. CDR3 in DNA: TGTGCCAGCAGCGTAGTGACAGGGGCCGAGCAGTACTTC. It translates to CASSVVTGAEQYF. Combining the CDR3 with reference TRBV9 and TRBJ2-7 gives the whole variable domain DSGVTQTPKHLITATGQRVTLRCSPRSGDLSVYWYQQSLDQGLQFLIQYYNGEERAKGNILERFSAQQFPDLHSELNLSSLELGDSALYFCASSVVTGAEQYFGPGTRLTVT.

As regards this clone: This sample includes further DNA sequences coding for the same CDR3. The rearrangement uses TRBV6-5 and TRBJ2-2, with D hard to call. Germline loops: CDR1 MNHEY, CDR2 SVGAGI. Trimming stripped 2 bases from V and 5 bases from J, with 6 bases between. There are 13 residues in the CDR3. This CDR3 is CASSYAGTGELFF. The CDR3, as DNA: TGTGCCAGCAGTTACGCAGGTACCGGGGAGCTGTTTTTT.

The chain has TRBV30 and TRBJ2-5, with D tentatively TRBD2 (5 bases). The V and J ends lost 2 bases and 1 base respectively, with 11 bases between them. CDR1 is GTSNPN, CDR2 SVGIG, per germline (reference sequence). The CDR3 has 14 residues. CDR3 in amino acids: CAWSLSGIQETQYF. The CDR3 nucleotides read TGTGCCTGGAGTCTTTCGGGAATCCAAGAGACCCAGTACTTC.

The rearrangement uses TRBV19 and TRBJ2-7; D gene unclear. The CDR3 contains 16 residues. Germline V CDR1 and CDR2: LNHDA, SQIVND (reference sequence). V lost 6 bases, J lost 0 bases, and 18 bases lay in between. CDR3 DNA sequence: TGTGCCAGTAGCCTAGACGGACCTTCGGGCTCCTACGAGCAGTACTTC. This sequence encodes CASSLDGPSGSYEQYF.

The genes are TRBV28 and TRBJ1-2; TRBD1 agrees at 8 bases. The CDR3 runs 17 residues. Trimming at V came to 5 bases and at J to 2 bases, leaving 13 bases not matched to a gene. CDR1 and CDR2 from the germline V gene are MDHEN and SYDVKM. Here the CDR3 reads CASSPRTGPRPNYGYTF. In DNA, the CDR3 is TGTGCCAGCAGTCCTAGGACAGGGCCTCGACCCAACTATGGCTACACCTTC.